The clone carrying this T cell receptor (beta chain) was observed many times. The data derive from a study of T cells after yellow fever vaccination. The CDR3 spans 15 residues. CDR1 is SGHRS, CDR2 YFSETQ, per germline. Trimming stripped 3 bases from V and 3 bases from J, with 16 bases between. Making TCR cDNA involved 5'RACE template switching, which added UMIs and a universal primer site. In TCRdb, the 5' RACE reads were re-called with MiXCR into one record per CDR3 protein. The sample gives roughly 120,000 distinct CDR3 sequences, roughly 6.7% of which show up once; roughly 2.6% is in the top ten. The receptor comes from a young man who received the YFV17D yellow fever vaccine. The material was CD4+ T cells sorted from PBMCs, obtained 10 to 11 days after the first yellow fever vaccination. The chain is built from TRBV5-1 and TRBJ2-7; possibly TRBD2 for D (5 bases). The CDR3 DNA is TGCGCCAGCAGCTCCACTGGAGGCACCATCTACGAGCAGTACTTC. This translates into CASSSTGGTIYEQYF.